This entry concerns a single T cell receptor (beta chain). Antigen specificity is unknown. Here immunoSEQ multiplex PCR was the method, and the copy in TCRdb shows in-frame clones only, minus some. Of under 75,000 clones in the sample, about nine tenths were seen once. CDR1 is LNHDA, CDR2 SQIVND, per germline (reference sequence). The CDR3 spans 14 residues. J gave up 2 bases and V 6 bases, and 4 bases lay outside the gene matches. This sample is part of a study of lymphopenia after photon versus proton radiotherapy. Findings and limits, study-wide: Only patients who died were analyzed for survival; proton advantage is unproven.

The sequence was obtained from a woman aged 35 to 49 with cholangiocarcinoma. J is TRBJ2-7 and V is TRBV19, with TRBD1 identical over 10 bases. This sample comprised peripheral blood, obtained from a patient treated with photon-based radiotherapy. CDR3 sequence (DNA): TGTGCCAGTAGCTCCGGGACAGGGGCCTACGAGCAGTACTTC. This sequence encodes CASSSGTGAYEQYF.